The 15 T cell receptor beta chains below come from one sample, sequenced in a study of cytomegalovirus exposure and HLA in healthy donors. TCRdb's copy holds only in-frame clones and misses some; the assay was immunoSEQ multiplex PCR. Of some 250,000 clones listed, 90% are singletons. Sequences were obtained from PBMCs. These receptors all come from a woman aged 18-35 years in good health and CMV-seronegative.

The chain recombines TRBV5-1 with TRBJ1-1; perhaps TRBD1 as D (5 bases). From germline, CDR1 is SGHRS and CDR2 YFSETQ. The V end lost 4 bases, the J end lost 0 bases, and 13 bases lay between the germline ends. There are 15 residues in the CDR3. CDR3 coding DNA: TGCGCCAGCAGCCAAGTTCAGGGCATGAACACTGAAGCTTTCTTT. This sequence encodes CASSQVQGMNTEAFF.

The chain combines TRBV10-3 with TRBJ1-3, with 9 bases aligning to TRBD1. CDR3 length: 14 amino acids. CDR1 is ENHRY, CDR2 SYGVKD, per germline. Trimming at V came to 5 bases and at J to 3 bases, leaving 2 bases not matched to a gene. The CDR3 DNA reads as TGTGCCATCAGTCGGACAGGGGTTGGAAACACCATATATTTT. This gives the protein CAISRTGVGNTIYF.

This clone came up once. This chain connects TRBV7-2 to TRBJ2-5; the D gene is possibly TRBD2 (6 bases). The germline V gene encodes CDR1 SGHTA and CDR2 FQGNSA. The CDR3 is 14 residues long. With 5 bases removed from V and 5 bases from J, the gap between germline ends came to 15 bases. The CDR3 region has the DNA TGTGCCAGCAGCCAAAGCGGGCTGGGGGAGACCCAGTACTTC. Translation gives CASSQSGLGETQYF.

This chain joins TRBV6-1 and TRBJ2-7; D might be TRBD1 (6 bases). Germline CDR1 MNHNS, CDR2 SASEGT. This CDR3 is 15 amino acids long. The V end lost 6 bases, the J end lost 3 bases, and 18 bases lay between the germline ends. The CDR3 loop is CASRPPRGSGYEQYF. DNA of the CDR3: TGTGCCAGCAGGCCACCCAGGGGCTCAGGCTACGAGCAGTACTTC.

The CDR3 reads CASSEWPDRGYDNEQFF. In DNA, the CDR3 is TGTGCCAGCAGCGAATGGCCCGACAGGGGTTACGACAATGAGCAGTTCTTC. The genes are TRBV11-2 and TRBJ2-1; 8 bases are a match to TRBD1. This CDR3 is 17 amino acids long. The junction had 14 bases not matched to a gene; V was cut back by 5 bases and J by 5 bases. Germline loops: CDR1 SGHAT, CDR2 FQNNGV.

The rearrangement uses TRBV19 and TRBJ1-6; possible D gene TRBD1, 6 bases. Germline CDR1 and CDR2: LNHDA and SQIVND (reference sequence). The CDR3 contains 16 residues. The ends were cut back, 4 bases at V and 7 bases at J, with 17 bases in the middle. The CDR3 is CASSTKRTAANSPLHF. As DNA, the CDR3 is TGTGCCAGTAGTACAAAACGGACAGCAGCCAATTCACCCCTCCACTTT. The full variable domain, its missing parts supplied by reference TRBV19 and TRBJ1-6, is DGGITQSPKYLFRKEGQNVTLSCEQNLNHDAMYWYRQDPGQGLRLIYYSQIVNDFQKGDIAEGYSVSREKKESFPLTVTSAQKNPTAFYLCASSTKRTAANSPLHFGNGTRLTVT.

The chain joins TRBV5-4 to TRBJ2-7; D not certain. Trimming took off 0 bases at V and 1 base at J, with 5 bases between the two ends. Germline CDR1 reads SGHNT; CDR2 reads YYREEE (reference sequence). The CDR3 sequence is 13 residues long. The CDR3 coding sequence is TGTGCCAGCAGCTTGGTCGGTTCCTACGAGCAGTACTTC. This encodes CASSLVGSYEQYF.

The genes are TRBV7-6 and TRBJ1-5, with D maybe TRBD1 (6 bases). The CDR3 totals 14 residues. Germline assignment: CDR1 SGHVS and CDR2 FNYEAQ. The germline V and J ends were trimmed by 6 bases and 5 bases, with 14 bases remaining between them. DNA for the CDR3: TGTGCCAGCAGTCTCGGACAGACTTATCAGCCCCAGCATTTT. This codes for CASSLGQTYQPQHF. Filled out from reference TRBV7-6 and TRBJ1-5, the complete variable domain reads GAGVSQSPRYKVTKRGQDVALRCDPISGHVSLYWYRQALGQGPEFLTYFNYEAQQDKSGLPNDRFSAERPEGSISTLTIQRTEQRDSAMYRCASSLGQTYQPQHFGDGTRLSIL.

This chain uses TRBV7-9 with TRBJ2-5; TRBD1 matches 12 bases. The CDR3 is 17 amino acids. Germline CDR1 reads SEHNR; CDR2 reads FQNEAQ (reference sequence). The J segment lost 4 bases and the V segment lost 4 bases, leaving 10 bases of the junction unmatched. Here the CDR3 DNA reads TGTGCCAGCAGCTCGCCCCGGGACAGGGGGCCGGGAGAGACCCAGTACTTC. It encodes CASSSPRDRGPGETQYF. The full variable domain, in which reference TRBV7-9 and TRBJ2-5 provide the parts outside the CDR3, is DTGVSQNPRHKITKRGQNVTFRCDPISEHNRLYWYRQTLGQGPEFLTYFQNEAQLEKSRLLSDRFSAERPKGSFSTLEIQRTEQGDSAMYLCASSSPRDRGPGETQYFGPGTRLLVL.

In nucleotides, the CDR3 is TGTGCCAGCAGTGAGGTGGGCCTGGGGAACACTGAAGCTTTCTTT. Translated: CASSEVGLGNTEAFF. The genes are TRBV6-1 and TRBJ1-1; D not resolved. The V end lost 3 bases, the J end lost 1 base, and 12 bases lay between the germline ends. The CDR3 runs to 15 residues. Looked up from germline, CDR1 is MNHNS and CDR2 is SASEGT.

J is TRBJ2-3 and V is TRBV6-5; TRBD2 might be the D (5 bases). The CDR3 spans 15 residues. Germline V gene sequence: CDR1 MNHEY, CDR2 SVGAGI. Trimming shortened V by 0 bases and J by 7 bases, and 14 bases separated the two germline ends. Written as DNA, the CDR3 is TGTGCCAGCAGTTACTCAGAGGAGGTTGATTATACGCAGTATTTT. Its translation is CASSYSEEVDYTQYF.

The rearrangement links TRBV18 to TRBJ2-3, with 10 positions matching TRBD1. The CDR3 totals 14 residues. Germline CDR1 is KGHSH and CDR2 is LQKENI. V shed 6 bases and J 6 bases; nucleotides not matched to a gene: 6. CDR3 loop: CASSWTGGDDTQYF. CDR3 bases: TGTGCCAGCTCGTGGACAGGGGGTGACGATACGCAGTATTTT.

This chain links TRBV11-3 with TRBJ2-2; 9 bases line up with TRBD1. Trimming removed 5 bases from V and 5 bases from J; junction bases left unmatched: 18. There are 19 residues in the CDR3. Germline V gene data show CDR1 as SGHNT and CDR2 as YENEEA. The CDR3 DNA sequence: TGTGCCAGCAGCCCCACCCAGCCGGGACAGGGTGTAGGGACCGGGGAGCTGTTTTTT. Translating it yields CASSPTQPGQGVGTGELFF.

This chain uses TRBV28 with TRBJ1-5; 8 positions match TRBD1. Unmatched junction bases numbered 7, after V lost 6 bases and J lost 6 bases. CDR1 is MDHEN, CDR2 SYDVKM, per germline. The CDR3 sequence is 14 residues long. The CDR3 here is CASSMDREIQPQHF. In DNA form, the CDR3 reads TGTGCCAGCAGCATGGACAGGGAGATTCAGCCCCAGCATTTT.

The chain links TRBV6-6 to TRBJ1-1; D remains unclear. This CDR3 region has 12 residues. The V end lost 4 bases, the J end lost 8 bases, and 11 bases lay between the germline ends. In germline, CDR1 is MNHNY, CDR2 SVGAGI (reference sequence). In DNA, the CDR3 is TGTGCCAGCAGTTCGACCGGACTGGAAGCTTTCTTT. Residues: CASSSTGLEAFF.